This paragraph reports one TCR beta chain. The antigen remains unidentified. TCRdb's copy holds only in-frame clones and misses some; the assay was immunoSEQ multiplex PCR. The repertoire has over 120,000 clones, about 93% of them found once; the top ten carry about 0.18%. The entry originates in a study of graft-versus-host responses after intestinal transplantation. Study-level background: Isolated intestinal, liver-intestinal, or multivisceral transplants had been given to the recipients. Broader study findings: GvH clones surfaced in recipient marrow, some emerging earlier in ileum or blood. Declines in HvG clones occurring early post-transplant were associated with peak circulating GvH clone levels.

There are 15 residues in the CDR3. V lost 2 bases to trimming and J lost 3 bases, with 10 bases between them. The V gene's germline CDR1 is KGHSH and CDR2 LQKENI. The receptor's source is a human donor who received an intestinal transplant. The chain is built from TRBV18 and TRBJ1-4, with D perhaps matching TRBD1 (5 bases). Sequenced here: unstimulated CD4+ T cells sorted from spleen or lymph node cells, sampled before intestinal transplant. CDR3 in DNA: TGTGCCAGCTCACCAGGGGGTTTGGCTAATGAAAAACTGTTTTTT. Translation gives CASSPGGLANEKLFF.